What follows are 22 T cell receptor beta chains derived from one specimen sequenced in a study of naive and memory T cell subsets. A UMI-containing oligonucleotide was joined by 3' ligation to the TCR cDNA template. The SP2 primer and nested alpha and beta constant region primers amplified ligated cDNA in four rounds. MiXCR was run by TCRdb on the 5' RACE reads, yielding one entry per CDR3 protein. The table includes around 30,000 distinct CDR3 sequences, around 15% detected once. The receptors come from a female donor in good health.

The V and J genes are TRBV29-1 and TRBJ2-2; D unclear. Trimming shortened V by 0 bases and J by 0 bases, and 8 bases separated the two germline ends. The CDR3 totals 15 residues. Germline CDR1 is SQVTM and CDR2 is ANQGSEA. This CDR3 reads CSVEEGTANTGELFF. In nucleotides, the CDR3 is TGCAGCGTTGAAGAGGGTACCGCGAACACCGGGGAGCTGTTTTTT.

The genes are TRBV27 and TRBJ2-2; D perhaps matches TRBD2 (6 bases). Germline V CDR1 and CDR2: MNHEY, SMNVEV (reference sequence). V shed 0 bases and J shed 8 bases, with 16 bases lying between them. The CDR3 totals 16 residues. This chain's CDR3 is CASSLSLPGEPGELFF. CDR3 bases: TGTGCCAGCAGTTTATCGCTTCCGGGAGAGCCTGGGGAGCTGTTTTTT.

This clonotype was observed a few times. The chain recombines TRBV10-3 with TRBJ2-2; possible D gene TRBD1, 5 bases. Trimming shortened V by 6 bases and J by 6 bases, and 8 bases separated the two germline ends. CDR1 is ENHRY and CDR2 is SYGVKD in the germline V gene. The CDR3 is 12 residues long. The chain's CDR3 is CAIREQAGELFF. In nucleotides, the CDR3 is TGTGCCATCAGGGAACAGGCCGGGGAGCTGTTTTTT.

The CDR3 region has the DNA TGTGCCAGCAGCTTGGGGGGACCTAGGAATGAGCAGTTCTTC. Residues: CASSLGGPRNEQFF. The V call is TRBV7-2, the J call TRBJ2-1; the D gene is possibly TRBD2 (6 bases). The ends were cut back, 3 bases at V and 7 bases at J, with 13 bases in the middle. Germline V lookup: CDR1 SGHTA, CDR2 FQGNSA. The CDR3 has 14 residues.

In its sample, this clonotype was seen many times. CDR3 nucleotide sequence: TGCAGTGTAACAGGGCCTAGCTTAGAGACCCAGTACTTC. This gives the protein CSVTGPSLETQYF. The chain employs TRBV20-1 and TRBJ2-5; D might be TRBD1 (6 bases). Trimming removed 7 bases at V and 4 bases at J, with 16 bases between. The germline CDR1 and CDR2 sequences are DFQATT and SNEGSKA (reference sequence). CDR3 length: 13 residues.

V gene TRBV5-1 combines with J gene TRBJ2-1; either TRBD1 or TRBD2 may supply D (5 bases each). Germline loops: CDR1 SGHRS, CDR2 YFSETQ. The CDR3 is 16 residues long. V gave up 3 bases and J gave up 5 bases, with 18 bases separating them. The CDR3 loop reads CASSWGRGRTHNEQFF. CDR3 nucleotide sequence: TGCGCCAGCAGCTGGGGACGGGGTAGAACCCACAATGAGCAGTTCTTC.

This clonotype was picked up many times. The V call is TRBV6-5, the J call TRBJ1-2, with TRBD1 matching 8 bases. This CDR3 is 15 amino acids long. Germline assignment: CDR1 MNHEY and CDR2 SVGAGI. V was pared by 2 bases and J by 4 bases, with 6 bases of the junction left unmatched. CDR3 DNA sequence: TGTGCCAGCAGTTACGTTGACAGGGGATCCTATGGCTACACCTTC. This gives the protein CASSYVDRGSYGYTF.

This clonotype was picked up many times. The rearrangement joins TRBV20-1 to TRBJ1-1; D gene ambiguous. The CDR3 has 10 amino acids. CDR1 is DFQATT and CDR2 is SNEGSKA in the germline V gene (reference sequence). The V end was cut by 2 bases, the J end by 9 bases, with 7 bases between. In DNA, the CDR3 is TGCAGTGCTAGAAAAGTGAAAGCTTTCTTT. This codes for CSARKVKAFF.

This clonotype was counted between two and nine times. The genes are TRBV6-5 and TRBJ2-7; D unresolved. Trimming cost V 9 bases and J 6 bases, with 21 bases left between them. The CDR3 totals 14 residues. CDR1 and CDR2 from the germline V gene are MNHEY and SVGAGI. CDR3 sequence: CARVIGCWVCEQYF. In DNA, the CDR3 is TGTGCCAGGGTAATCGGGTGCTGGGTCTGCGAGCAGTACTTC.

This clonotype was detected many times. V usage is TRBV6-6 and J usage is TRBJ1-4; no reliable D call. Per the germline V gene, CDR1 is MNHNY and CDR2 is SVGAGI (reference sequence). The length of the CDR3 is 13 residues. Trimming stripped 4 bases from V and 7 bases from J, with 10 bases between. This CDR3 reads CASSLHGTEKLFF. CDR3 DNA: TGTGCCAGCAGTTTACACGGTACTGAAAAACTGTTTTTT.

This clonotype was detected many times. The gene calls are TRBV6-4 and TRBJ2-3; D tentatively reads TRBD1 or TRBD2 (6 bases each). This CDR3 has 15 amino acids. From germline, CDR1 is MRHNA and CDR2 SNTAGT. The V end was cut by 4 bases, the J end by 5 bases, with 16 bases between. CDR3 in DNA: TGTGCCAGCAGTGCCCTTAGCGGAGGGGGAGATACGCAGTATTTT. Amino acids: CASSALSGGGDTQYF.

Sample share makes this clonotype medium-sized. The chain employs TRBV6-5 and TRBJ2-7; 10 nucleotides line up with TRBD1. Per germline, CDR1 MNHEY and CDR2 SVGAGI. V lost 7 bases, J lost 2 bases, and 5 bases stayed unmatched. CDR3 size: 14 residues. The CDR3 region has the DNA TGTGCCAGCACCACCGGGACAGGGGCCTACGAGCAGTACTTC. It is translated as CASTTGTGAYEQYF.

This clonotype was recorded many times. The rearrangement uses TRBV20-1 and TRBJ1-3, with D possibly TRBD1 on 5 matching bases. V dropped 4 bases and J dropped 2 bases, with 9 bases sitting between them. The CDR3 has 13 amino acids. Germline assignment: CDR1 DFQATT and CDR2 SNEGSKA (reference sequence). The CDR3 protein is CSATGLTGNTIYF. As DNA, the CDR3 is TGCAGTGCTACGGGACTAACTGGAAACACCATATATTTT.

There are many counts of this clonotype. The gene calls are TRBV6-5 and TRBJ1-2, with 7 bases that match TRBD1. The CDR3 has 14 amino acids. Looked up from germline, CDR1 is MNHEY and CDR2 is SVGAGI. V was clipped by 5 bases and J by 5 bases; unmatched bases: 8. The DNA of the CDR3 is TGTGCCAGCAGTCGTAGGGACAGAGTTTATGGCTACACCTTC. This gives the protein CASSRRDRVYGYTF.

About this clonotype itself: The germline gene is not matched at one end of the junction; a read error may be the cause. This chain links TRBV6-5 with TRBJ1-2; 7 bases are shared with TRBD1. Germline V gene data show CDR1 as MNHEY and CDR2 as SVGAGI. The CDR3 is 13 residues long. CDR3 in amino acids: CASSQRDSLVALF. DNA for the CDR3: TGTGCCAGCAGCCAACGGGACAGCTTGGTTGCCCTCTTC.

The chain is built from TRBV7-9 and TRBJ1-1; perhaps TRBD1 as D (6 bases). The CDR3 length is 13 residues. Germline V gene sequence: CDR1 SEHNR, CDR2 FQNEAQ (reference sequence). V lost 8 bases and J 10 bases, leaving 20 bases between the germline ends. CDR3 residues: CASFRAGVERAFF. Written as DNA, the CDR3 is TGTGCCAGCTTCAGGGCAGGGGTAGAACGAGCTTTCTTT. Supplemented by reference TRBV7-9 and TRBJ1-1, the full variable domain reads DTGVSQNPRHKITKRGQNVTFRCDPISEHNRLYWYRQTLGQGPEFLTYFQNEAQLEKSRLLSDRFSAERPKGSFSTLEIQRTEQGDSAMYLCASFRAGVERAFFGQGTRLTVV.

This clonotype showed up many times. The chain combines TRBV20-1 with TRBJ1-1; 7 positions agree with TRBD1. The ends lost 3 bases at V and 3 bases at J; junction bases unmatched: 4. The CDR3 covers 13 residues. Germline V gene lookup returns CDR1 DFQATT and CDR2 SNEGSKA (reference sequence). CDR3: CSARDQGDTEAFF. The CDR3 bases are TGCAGTGCTAGGGACCAGGGGGACACTGAAGCTTTCTTT.

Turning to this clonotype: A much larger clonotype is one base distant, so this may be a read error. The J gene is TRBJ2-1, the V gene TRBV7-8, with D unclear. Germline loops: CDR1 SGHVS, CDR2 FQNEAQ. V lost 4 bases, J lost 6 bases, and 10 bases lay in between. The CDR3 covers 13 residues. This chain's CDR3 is CASSWPGRNEQFF. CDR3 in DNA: TGTGCCAGCAGCTGGCCCGGTCGCAATGAGCAGTTCTTC.

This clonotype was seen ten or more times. This chain's CDR3 is CSASQGIRHSPLHF. CDR3 coding DNA: TGCAGTGCTAGTCAGGGGATAAGACATTCACCCCTCCACTTT. This sequence joins TRBV20-1 and TRBJ1-6; TRBD1 might be the D (6 bases). Germline assignment: CDR1 DFQATT and CDR2 SNEGSKA (reference sequence). This CDR3 comprises 14 residues. V was pared by 3 bases and J by 8 bases, with 14 bases between.

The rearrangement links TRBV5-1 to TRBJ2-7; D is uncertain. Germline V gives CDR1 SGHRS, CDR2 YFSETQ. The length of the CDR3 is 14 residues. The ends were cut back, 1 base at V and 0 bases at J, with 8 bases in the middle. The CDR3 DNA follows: TGCGCCAGCAGCTTGTTGGCGAGCTCCTACGAGCAGTACTTC. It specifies CASSLLASSYEQYF.

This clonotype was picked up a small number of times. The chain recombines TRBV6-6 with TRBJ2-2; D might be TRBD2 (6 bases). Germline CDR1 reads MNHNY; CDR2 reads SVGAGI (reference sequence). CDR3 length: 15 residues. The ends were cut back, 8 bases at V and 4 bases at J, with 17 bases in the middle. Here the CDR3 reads CASLYVLGGTGELFF. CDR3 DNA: TGTGCCAGCCTATATGTCCTGGGAGGCACCGGGGAGCTGTTTTTT.

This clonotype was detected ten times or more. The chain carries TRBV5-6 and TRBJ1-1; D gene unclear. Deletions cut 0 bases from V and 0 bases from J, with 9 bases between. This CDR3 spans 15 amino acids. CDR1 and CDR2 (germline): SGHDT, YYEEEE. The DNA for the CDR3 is TGTGCCAGCAGCTTGGGGGTACGGATGAACACTGAAGCTTTCTTT. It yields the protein CASSLGVRMNTEAFF.